This T cell receptor (beta chain) was sequenced in a study of T cells in Graves' hyperthyroidism and ophthalmopathy. Study-level findings and limits: Among thyroid clonotypes expanded above 0.001, most also appeared in blood.

This clonotype was counted at least ten times. Antigen: not known. RNA transcripts provided the source from which TCR beta CDR3 regions were amplified. During a first-round RT-PCR of the TCR CDR3, the HTBI primer set was used. MiXCR, run by TCRdb on the multiplex PCR reads, gives a single entry per CDR3 protein. This table has fewer than 650,000 distinct CDR3 sequences, approximately 14% appearing once. The CDR3 covers 12 residues. Looked up from germline, CDR1 is MDHEN and CDR2 is SYDVKM. Trimming took 5 bases from V and 5 from J, leaving 8 bases between them. The chain recombines TRBV28 with TRBJ2-3; D gene unclear. The origin of this receptor is a woman under 30 with Graves' ophthalmopathy. The material sequenced was blood. The CDR3 DNA reads as TGTGCCAGCAGTGTGACGGGAGATACGCAGTATTTT. The encoded protein is CASSVTGDTQYF.